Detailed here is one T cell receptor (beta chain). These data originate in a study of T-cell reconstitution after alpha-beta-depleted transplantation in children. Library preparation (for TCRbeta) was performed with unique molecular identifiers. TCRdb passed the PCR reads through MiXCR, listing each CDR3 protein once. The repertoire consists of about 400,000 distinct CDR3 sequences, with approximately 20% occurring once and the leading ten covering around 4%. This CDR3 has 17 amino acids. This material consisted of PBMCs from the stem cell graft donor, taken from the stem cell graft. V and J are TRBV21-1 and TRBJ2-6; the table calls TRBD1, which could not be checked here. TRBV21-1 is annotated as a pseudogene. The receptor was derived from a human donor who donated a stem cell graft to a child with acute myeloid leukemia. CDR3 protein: CASNSRGRPSGANVLTF. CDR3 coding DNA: TGTGCCAGCAACTCCAGGGGACGGCCCTCTGGGGCCAACGTCCTGACTTTC.